The rows below give T cell receptor beta chains drawn from one sample of a study of CD8+ T cells in alopecia areata. Sequencing used immunoSEQ multiplex PCR; TCRdb keeps in-frame clones, though not all of them. This table holds hundreds of thousands of clones, less than 80% found once. The specimen comprised CD4+ T cells sorted from blood, sampled at week 0. These receptors all come from a human donor with alopecia areata. The CDR3 runs from the conserved cysteine through the conserved F or W. The D gene is left open where the match is weak. Clone size is not always given. Where it is, it says once, few, many or a class for expanded clones.

>TRBJ1-1|14|NA|TRBV29-1|NA
CSGIQFSPNTEAFF
TGCAGCGGGATACAGTTCTCCCCGAACACTGAAGCTTTCTTT
>TRBJ2-7|12|TRBD1|TRBV29-1|NA
CSVGTGSYEQYF
TGCAGCGTAGGGACAGGCTCCTACGAGCAGTACTTC
>TRBJ2-7|15|TRBD1|TRBV5-1|NA
CASSLATGVTYEQYF
TGCGCCAGCAGCTTGGCCACAGGGGTGACCTACGAGCAGTACTTC
>TRBJ2-2|14|NA|TRBV29-1|NA
CSGGQGGNTGELFF
TGCAGCGGGGGACAAGGTGGAAACACCGGGGAGCTGTTTTTT
>TRBJ1-1|13|NA|TRBV6-5|NA
CASSYEGNTEAFF
TGTGCCAGCAGTTACGAGGGGAACACTGAAGCTTTCTTT
>TRBJ2-2|10|NA|TRBV6-5|NA
CAFLTGELFF
TGTGCCTTCCTCACCGGGGAGCTGTTTTTT
>TRBJ2-5|12|NA|TRBV2|NA
CASSPAGETQYF
TGTGCCAGCAGCCCCGCTGGGGAGACCCAGTACTTC
>TRBJ2-5|15|NA|TRBV9|NA
CASSVGSAAQETQYF
TGTGCCAGCAGCGTAGGTTCGGCAGCCCAAGAGACCCAGTACTTC
>TRBJ2-1|14|TRBD2|TRBV10-3|few
CAIRPSGGANEQFF
TGTGCCATCAGACCTAGCGGGGGGGCCAATGAGCAGTTCTTC
>TRBJ2-5|14|TRBD2|TRBV7-6|NA
CASSLLAGGETQYF
TGTGCCAGCAGCTTACTAGCGGGGGGAGAGACCCAGTACTTC
>TRBJ2-2|16|TRBD2|TRBV30|NA
CAWSVRAPGGSGELFF
TGTGCCTGGAGTGTACGGGCTCCGGGAGGTTCCGGGGAGCTGTTTTTT
>TRBJ2-2|13|NA|TRBV29-1|NA
CSVTAANTGELFF
TGCAGCGTTACGGCAGCCAACACCGGGGAGCTGTTTTTT
>TRBJ2-7|14|NA|TRBV7-6|NA
CASSPTGPSYEQYF
TGTGCCAGCAGTCCCACGGGACCGTCCTACGAGCAGTACTTC
>TRBJ2-4|15|TRBD2|TRBV27|few
CASSFRTGGENIQYF
TGTGCCAGCAGTTTTCGGACCGGGGGGGAAAACATTCAGTACTTC
>TRBJ1-5|16|NA|TRBV6-1|NA
CASSERLGQLYQPQHF
TGTGCCAGCAGTGAACGACTGGGACAACTTTATCAGCCCCAGCATTTT
>TRBJ2-1|13|TRBD2|TRBV29-1|NA
CSASGRGVNEQFF
TGCAGCGCTAGCGGGCGAGGTGTGAATGAGCAGTTCTTC
>TRBJ2-7|15|NA|TRBV9|few
CASSGTDSMDREQYF
TGTGCCAGCAGCGGGACAGATTCGATGGATCGGGAGCAGTACTTC
>TRBJ2-7|16|NA|TRBV5-1|NA
CASSLAPGPSSYEQYF
TGCGCCAGCAGCTTGGCCCCGGGGCCGAGCTCCTACGAGCAGTACTTC
>TRBJ2-2|13|NA|TRBV7-3|few
CASSSQGFGELFF
TGTGCCAGCAGCTCCCAGGGTTTTGGGGAGCTGTTTTTT
>TRBJ2-1|14|TRBD1|TRBV6-1|NA
CASSMDRLIGEQFF
TGTGCCAGCAGCATGGACAGGTTGATAGGTGAGCAGTTCTTC
>TRBJ1-4|14|TRBD1|TRBV30|NA
CAWSADRGKEKLFF
TGTGCCTGGAGTGCGGACAGGGGAAAGGAAAAACTGTTTTTT
>TRBJ2-3|15|NA|TRBV18|NA
CASSPPQKGGDTQYF
TGTGCCAGCTCACCACCCCAAAAGGGGGGAGATACGCAGTATTTT
>TRBJ2-2|16|NA|TRBV15|NA
CATSRDLRGFTGELFF
TGTGCCACCAGCAGAGATCTCAGGGGATTTACCGGGGAGCTGTTTTTT
>TRBJ1-4|12|NA|TRBV6-6|once
CASSYSSEKLFF
TGTGCCAGCAGTTACTCTTCTGAAAAACTGTTTTTT
>TRBJ2-3|14|NA|TRBV25-1|few
CASSELTATDTQYF
TGTGCCAGCAGTGAACTAACAGCCACAGATACGCAGTATTTT
>TRBJ2-7|13|TRBD1|TRBV30|NA
CAWAGQDSYEQYF
TGTGCCTGGGCCGGACAGGACTCCTACGAGCAGTACTTC
>TRBJ1-2|15|NA|TRBV4-1|NA
CASSLLPLRNYGYTF
TGCGCCAGCAGCCTCCTTCCACTGCGAAACTATGGCTACACCTTC
>TRBJ2-7|13|NA|TRBV6-1|NA
CASSAGSSYEQYF
TGTGCCAGCAGCGCGGGGAGCTCCTACGAGCAGTACTTC
>TRBJ2-6|18|TRBD1|TRBV5-1|NA
CASSILATGFGGANVLTF
TGCGCCAGCAGCATCCTCGCGACAGGGTTTGGTGGGGCCAACGTCCTGACTTTC
>TRBJ1-1|15|NA|TRBV7-9|NA
CASSPGRLMNTEAFF
TGTGCCAGCAGTCCAGGGCGCCTTATGAACACTGAAGCTTTCTTT
>TRBJ2-7|15|NA|TRBV6-5|once
CASSYSAGPSIEQYF
TGTGCCAGCAGTTACTCGGCAGGGCCCAGTATTGAGCAGTACTTC
>TRBJ2-3|13|NA|TRBV29-1|once
CSVTGRSTDTQYF
TGCAGCGTCACGGGCCGTTCTACAGATACGCAGTATTTT
>TRBJ2-7|12|NA|TRBV29-1|NA
CSAQAGFYEQYF
TGCAGCGCCCAAGCAGGGTTCTACGAGCAGTACTTC
>TRBJ2-7|14|TRBD2|TRBV9|once
CASSVRTSGDEQYF
TGTGCCAGCAGCGTACGAACTAGCGGGGACGAGCAGTACTTC
>TRBJ2-6|18|NA|TRBV5-1|NA
CASSPWGAGRTGANVLTF
TGCGCCAGCAGCCCCTGGGGGGCCGGGCGAACTGGGGCCAACGTCCTGACTTTC
>TRBJ1-5|13|NA|TRBV15|few
CATSREGGRPQHF
TGTGCCACCAGCAGAGAAGGGGGAAGGCCCCAGCATTTT
>TRBJ1-5|12|NA|TRBV27|NA
CASSFATIPQHF
TGTGCCAGCAGTTTCGCCACCATTCCCCAGCATTTT
>TRBJ2-7|16|TRBD1|TRBV27|NA
CASSLRSGTGEGKQYF
TGTGCCAGCAGTTTACGGTCCGGGACAGGAGAGGGTAAACAGTACTTC
>TRBJ2-7|13|NA|TRBV29-1|few
CSVSGRAIYEQYF
TGCAGCGTTTCGGGACGAGCGATCTACGAGCAGTACTTC
>TRBJ1-1|15|NA|TRBV7-9|NA
CASNSGGKTNTEAFF
TGTGCCAGCAACTCGGGGGGAAAAACGAACACTGAAGCTTTCTTT
>TRBJ1-6|13|TRBD1|TRBV29-1|NA
CSASGGPNSPLHF
TGCAGCGCCTCAGGGGGCCCAAATTCACCCCTCCACTTT
>TRBJ2-5|12|NA|TRBV6-6|NA
CASSWSQETQYF
TGTGCCAGCAGTTGGTCCCAAGAGACCCAGTACTTC
>TRBJ2-2|12|TRBD2|TRBV29-1|NA
CSVREGAGELFF
TGCAGCGTGAGGGAGGGTGCCGGGGAGCTGTTTTTT
>TRBJ2-5|12|NA|TRBV29-1|few
CSVGWTADTQYF
TGCAGCGTGGGCTGGACAGCGGATACCCAGTACTTC
>TRBJ2-5|14|NA|TRBV4-1|NA
CASSQGPFGETQYF
TGCGCCAGCAGCCAGGGACCCTTCGGAGAGACCCAGTACTTC
>TRBJ2-4|13|NA|TRBV5-1|NA
CASSPDIKNIQYF
TGCGCCAGCAGCCCGGACATCAAAAACATTCAGTACTTC
>TRBJ2-7|15|NA|TRBV6-5|NA
CASSYSPAFDYEQYF
TGTGCCAGCAGTTACTCGCCAGCATTCGACTACGAGCAGTACTTC
>TRBJ2-3|17|NA|TRBV23-1|NA
CASSQSGGPGGPDTQYF
TGCGCCAGCAGTCAATCGGGGGGCCCCGGGGGCCCAGATACGCAGTATTTT